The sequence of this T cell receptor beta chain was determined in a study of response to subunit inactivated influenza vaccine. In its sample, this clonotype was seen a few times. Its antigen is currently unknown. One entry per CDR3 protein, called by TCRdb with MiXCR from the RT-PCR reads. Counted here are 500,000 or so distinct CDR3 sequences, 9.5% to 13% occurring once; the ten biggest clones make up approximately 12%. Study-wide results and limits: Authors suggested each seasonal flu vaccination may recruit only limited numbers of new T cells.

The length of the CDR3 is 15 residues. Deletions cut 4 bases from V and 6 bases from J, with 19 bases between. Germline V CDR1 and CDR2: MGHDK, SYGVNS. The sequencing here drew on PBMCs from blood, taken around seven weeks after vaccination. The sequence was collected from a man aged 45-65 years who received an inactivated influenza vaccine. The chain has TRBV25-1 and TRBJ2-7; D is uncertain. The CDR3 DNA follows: TGTGCCAGCAGTGGATCCCCTAAGGGTTCAGGCGAGCAGTACTTC. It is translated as CASSGSPKGSGEQYF.